A single sample is the source of the 10 T cell receptor beta chains below, sequenced in a study of T cells in Graves' hyperthyroidism and ophthalmopathy. Amplification of TCR beta CDR3 regions was performed using RNA transcripts as template. The TCR CDR3 was amplified in a first-round RT-PCR using the HTBI primer set. TCRdb re-called the multiplex PCR reads through MiXCR, storing one row per CDR3 protein. The sample contains about 560,000 distinct CDR3 sequences, 15% to 19% of which appear only once. The sequenced sample consisted of blood. The receptors were sampled from a woman in her twenties or thirties with Graves' hyperthyroidism.

This clonotype was counted ten times or more. V is TRBV2 and J is TRBJ2-1; a weak D match, TRBD2 (5 bases). V lost 7 bases and J 7 bases, leaving 17 bases between the germline ends. The CDR3 length is 14 residues. Germline lookup yields CDR1 SNHLY and CDR2 FYNNEI. CDR3 sequence (DNA): TGTGCCAGCAAAAGCGCCAGCGGTTTAAATGAGCAGTTCTTC. Translating gives CASKSASGLNEQFF.

The chain has TRBV7-2 and TRBJ1-1, with D hard to call. V was pared by 1 base and J by 4 bases, with 13 bases between. Per germline, CDR1 SGHTA and CDR2 FQGNSA. The CDR3 runs to 15 residues. The CDR3: CASSLGSGFGTEAFF. In DNA, the CDR3 is TGTGCCAGCAGCTTAGGGTCAGGATTCGGCACTGAAGCTTTCTTT. The whole variable domain, filled in from reference TRBV7-2 and TRBJ1-1, reads GAGVSQSPSNKVTEKGKDVELRCDPISGHTALYWYRQSLGQGLEFLIYFQGNSAPDKSGLPSDRFSAERTGGSVSTLTIQRTQQEDSAVYLCASSLGSGFGTEAFFGQGTRLTVV.

This clonotype was found many times. The J gene is TRBJ1-5, the V gene TRBV4-1; D is ambiguous. V was cut by 0 bases and J by 2 bases, with 11 bases left in between. CDR1 and CDR2 (germline): MGHRA, YSYEKL. The CDR3 length is 16 residues. The CDR3 DNA reads TGCGCCAGCAGCCAAGATGGAGGTCTTGGCAATCAGCCCCAGCATTTT. Amino acid sequence: CASSQDGGLGNQPQHF.

This clonotype was seen only a few times. The chain is built from TRBV29-1 and TRBJ2-7; the D gene is possibly TRBD2 (5 bases). CDR1 SQVTM and CDR2 ANQGSEA come from the germline V gene. The CDR3 totals 13 residues. With 4 bases removed from V and 6 bases from J, the gap between germline ends came to 16 bases. The CDR3 reads CSVVVARLSEQYF. The DNA of the CDR3 is TGCAGCGTTGTAGTAGCGCGCCTCAGCGAGCAGTACTTC.

This clonotype was observed at least ten times. The V and J genes are TRBV24-1 and TRBJ2-3; 7 positions match TRBD2. The CDR3 extends over 15 amino acids. V lost 5 bases and J lost 1; bases outside the gene matches: 5. CDR1 is KGHDR, CDR2 SFDVKD, per germline. The CDR3 region has the DNA TGTGCCACCAGTGTACGCGGGAGAGGCACAGATACGCAGTATTTT. Residues: CATSVRGRGTDTQYF.

Only a few counts were recorded for this clonotype. This rearrangement joins TRBV7-2 to TRBJ2-1, with TRBD2 identical over 11 bases. CDR3 length equals 15 residues. Per the germline V gene, CDR1 is SGHTA and CDR2 is FQGNSA. V trimming: 4 bases; J trimming: 12 bases; junction bases outside the gene matches: 11. CDR3 nucleotide sequence: TGTGCCAGCAGCTCCCCCGGGACTAGCGGTTTCGGGCAGTTCTTC. Its protein product is CASSSPGTSGFGQFF.

The J gene is TRBJ2-2, the V gene TRBV4-3; TRBD2 aligns across 15 bases. Unmatched junction bases numbered 8, after V lost 0 bases and J lost 0 bases. The V gene's germline CDR1 is LGHNA and CDR2 YSLEER. The CDR3 sequence is 21 residues long. Here the CDR3 reads CASSQDKGLAGGRANTGELFF. The CDR3 DNA reads TGCGCCAGCAGCCAAGATAAGGGACTAGCGGGAGGTAGAGCGAACACCGGGGAGCTGTTTTTT.

The sample holds many counts of this clonotype. The chain employs TRBV7-9 and TRBJ2-1; 7 nucleotides line up with TRBD2. Per the germline V gene, CDR1 is SEHNR and CDR2 is FQNEAQ (reference sequence). The V and J ends lost 3 bases and 9 bases, in that order; junction bases with no gene match: 5. The CDR3 covers 13 residues. In DNA form, the CDR3 reads TGTGCCAGCAGCTTTATAGGGGAGGGTGAGCAGTTCTTC. Translating it yields CASSFIGEGEQFF.

This clonotype has a handful of counts. The rearrangement links TRBV15 to TRBJ1-4, with D possibly TRBD1 on 5 matching bases. Trimming took 3 bases from V and 7 from J, leaving 15 bases between them. This CDR3 is built from 15 residues. The V gene's germline CDR1 is LNHNV and CDR2 YYDKDF (reference sequence). The CDR3 sequence: CATSREGRAFEKLFF. For the CDR3, the DNA is TGTGCCACCAGCAGGGAAGGCAGGGCTTTTGAAAAACTGTTTTTT.

This clonotype was found many times. The chain is built from TRBV2 and TRBJ1-4; D unresolved. The germline V gene has CDR1 SNHLY and CDR2 FYNNEI. Trimming cost V 3 bases and J 6 bases, with 8 bases left between them. There are 13 residues in the CDR3. The CDR3 region has the DNA TGTGCCAGCAGTGACGGCACGGATGAAAAACTGTTTTTT. It translates to CASSDGTDEKLFF. Supplemented by reference TRBV2 and TRBJ1-4, the full variable domain reads EPEVTQTPSHQVTQMGQEVILRCVPISNHLYFYWYRQILGQKVEFLVSFYNNEISEKSEIFDDQFSVERPDGSNFTLKIRSTKLEDSAMYFCASSDGTDEKLFFGSGTQLSVL.